This T cell receptor beta chain came from a study of CXCR3-negative and CXCR3-positive naive CD8 T cells. All TRB cDNA libraries came from 5' RACE performed with UMI labels. After re-calling the 5' RACE reads, TCRdb lists one entry per CDR3 protein, DNA absent. The table lists some 150,000 distinct CDR3 sequences. Worth noting for this clonotype: Its antigen is not known.

Germline CDR1 SNHLY, CDR2 FYNNEI. The CDR3 sequence is 14 residues long. Regarding the study as a whole: Memory cells diverged, while naive CXCR3-positive and CXCR3-negative cells had similar TRBV-TRBJ usage. For CXCR3-positive naive cells, TRB CDR3s were more hydrophobic than those of CXCR3-negative naive cells. TRB CDR3 properties indicated TCR strength, while surface CD5 was similar across naive subsets.

The V gene is TRBV2, the J gene TRBJ2-1. This TCR came from a human donor in good health. Some clones in this sample may be carry-over from other donors' samples. The sequenced material came from naive CXCR3+ CD8+ T cells from blood. Subset in this sample: CD45RO-CCR7+CD27+CD95- naive CD8+ T cells expressing CXCR3 (TNR3+). The CDR3 spells CASSEVLSIWEQFF. Full variable domain (remainder filled in from reference TRBV2 and TRBJ2-1): EPEVTQTPSHQVTQMGQEVILRCVPISNHLYFYWYRQILGQKVEFLVSFYNNEISEKSEIFDDQFSVERPDGSNFTLKIRSTKLEDSAMYFCASSEVLSIWEQFFGPGTRLTVL.